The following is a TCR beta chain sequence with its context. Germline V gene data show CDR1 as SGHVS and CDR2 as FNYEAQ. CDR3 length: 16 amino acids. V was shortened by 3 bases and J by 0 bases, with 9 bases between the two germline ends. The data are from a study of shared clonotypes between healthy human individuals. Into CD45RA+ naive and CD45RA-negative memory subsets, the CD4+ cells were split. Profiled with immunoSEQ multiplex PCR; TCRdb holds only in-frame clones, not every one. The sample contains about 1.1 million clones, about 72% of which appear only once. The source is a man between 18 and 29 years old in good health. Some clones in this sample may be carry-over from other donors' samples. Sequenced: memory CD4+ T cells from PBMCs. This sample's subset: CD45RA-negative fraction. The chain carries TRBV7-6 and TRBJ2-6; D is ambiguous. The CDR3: CASSLGRPSGANVLTF. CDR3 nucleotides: TGTGCCAGCAGCTTGGGCAGGCCCTCTGGGGCCAACGTCCTGACTTTC.